A single T cell receptor (beta chain) is shown here with its context. Its antigen is currently not known. Base qualities are missing; no much larger clone stands one base away. The data are from a study of T cell responses to AZD1222 COVID-19 vaccine (dated by TCRdb to the early 2020s). About the full investigation: A total of about 230 trial participants underwent TCR sequencing, of whom some 210 received two doses of AZD1222 and roughly 25 received two doses of the MenACWY control vaccine. Enrollment into the trials was organized by age into subgroups of 18-55, 56-69 and 70-plus years, and those subgroups contained roughly 150, 30 and 60 TCR-sequenced participants, respectively.

From its cysteine to its phenylalanine, the CDR3 spans 16 amino acids. Just CDR3 DNA is preserved here, 48 bases in frame from base 1. The germline V gene (reference sequence) sets CDR1 to MNHEY and CDR2 to SMNVEV. V is pared back by 3 bases and J by 0 bases, with 11 bases lying between the germline termini. The label giving this sample's time point can be read as: baseline before first vaccination. The sample's treatment or condition, from its label and the paper: meningococcal conjugate vaccine given as trial control. The vaccinee samples were drawn from two UK trials, COV001 and COV002, one of which was a single-blind randomized controlled phase 2/3 trial testing AZD1222 (ChAdOx1 nCoV-19) in healthy adults. Trial participant PBMC samples were collected at day 0 and day 28 after the second dose for TCRbeta chain sequencing. Broader findings and caveats from the paper: Participants were mostly white British and included more females than males, and it was suggested by the authors that clonal diversity may have been underestimated. Because no day 14 peak-response samples were available, repertoires were characterized only after the peak T cell response. Nearly half of unique spike-specific TCRs reportedly recognized epitopes outside regions mutated in the B.1.351 and B.1.1.7 variants. In the small 56-69-year group, the increase in depth fell short of significance, most likely because of low power. Spike-specific TCR breadth and depth rose significantly after two AZD1222 doses compared with day 0 and with MenACWY recipients. The whole spike protein was spanned by vaccine-associated CD4 TCRs, and dominant responses were seen in regions 160-218 and 743-854. Only five or six AZD1222 recipients were SARS-CoV-2 seropositive at baseline, limiting conclusions about previously exposed vaccinees.

The CDR3 regions of human TCRbeta chains were analyzed by immunosequencing. The study's own analysis went as follows. TCRs in the repertoires were compared against a reference library of SARS-CoV-2-specific TCRs that had been generated with the MIRA antigen-specificity platform. Breadth was defined as the fraction of unique TCRs that were SARS-CoV-2-associated, and depth was defined as the fraction of total T cells that were SARS-CoV-2-associated. Using the MIRA data, every spike-specific TCR was mapped to the spike region that the TCR reacted to and assigned to either a CD4 or a CD8 class. Log10-transformed breadth and depth values were compared by one-way ANOVA with Sidak's multiple comparisons tests. In its TCRdb copy, this immuneACCESS table keeps in-frame sequences only and misses some clones. Where compared with another copy, unresolved V genes explain less than half of these, and the others have no known cause. For V, J and clone size, that table is used; D and trimming come from the DNA. The sample table contains 83,000 or so clones; only one count was recorded for around nine tenths of them. Roughly 4.5% of the sample comes from the top ten.

This receptor was obtained from an adult in good health. Recombination connected TRBV27 to TRBJ2-2; there is no confident call for the D gene. The input for sequencing was peripheral blood, taken on day 0 of MenACWY control vaccination. The CDR3 loop reads CASSLRFQTNTGELFF. The sequenced DNA: TGTGCCAGCAGTTTGAGATTCCAGACGAACACCGGGGAGCTGTTTTTT.